These 10 T cell receptor beta chains came from one sample sequenced in a study of blood T cell repertoires in COVID-19. Produced via immunoSEQ multiplex PCR; TCRdb's table is partial and in-frame only. The repertoire includes around 700,000 clones, about 90% of them detected once, and under 0.3% sits in the top ten. Source material: peripheral blood. These receptor sequences come from a woman between 18 and 30 years old with acute or convalescent COVID-19.

This chain connects TRBV13 to TRBJ1-2, with 10 nucleotides matching TRBD1. The CDR3 is 15 residues long. Germline loops: CDR1 PRHDT, CDR2 FYEKMQ (reference sequence). Trimming cost V 5 bases and J 7 bases; bases outside gene matches: 10. CDR3 nucleotide sequence: TGTGCCAGCAGCCCCTGGGACAGGGGTAAAGGTGGCTACACCTTC. As protein: CASSPWDRGKGGYTF.

Only a few counts were recorded for this clone. The chain employs TRBV3-1 (or the pseudogene TRBV3-2) and TRBJ2-3, with TRBD2 matching over 9 bases. The CDR3 has 22 residues. Germline lookup yields CDR1 LGHDT and CDR2 YNNKEL (reference sequence). V lost 0 bases and J lost 2; bases outside the gene matches: 21. The CDR3 loop is CASSQDIVELAGRISDTDTQYF. In DNA, the CDR3 is TGTGCCAGCAGCCAAGATATTGTTGAGCTAGCGGGGAGGATTTCAGACACAGATACGCAGTATTTT.

The chain has TRBV7-9 and TRBJ2-7; no reliable D call. V was clipped by 3 bases and J by 3 bases, with 9 bases between them. CDR3 length equals 13 residues. Germline CDR1 reads SEHNR; CDR2 reads FQNEAQ (reference sequence). The CDR3 nucleotides read TGTGCCAGCAGCTTTATGACTGACTACGAGCAGTACTTC. Translating it yields CASSFMTDYEQYF.

This chain links TRBV5-1 with TRBJ1-2; 11 bases map to TRBD1. This CDR3 contains 15 residues. Trimming took 3 bases from V and 8 from J; bases not matched to a gene: 9. Germline lookup yields CDR1 SGHRS and CDR2 YFSETQ. In DNA form, the CDR3 reads TGCGCCAGCAGCTCTTCCGGGACAGGGGGTTACGGCTACACCTTC. Protein sequence: CASSSSGTGGYGYTF.

The rearrangement joins TRBV6-5 to TRBJ1-3; no definite D call. Per germline, CDR1 MNHEY and CDR2 SVGAGI. The CDR3 sequence is 15 residues long. Trimming pared 6 bases from V and 0 bases from J, leaving 12 bases between. The CDR3 region is CASRRSGISGNTIYF. CDR3 DNA: TGTGCCAGCAGGCGGTCCGGGATCTCTGGAAACACCATATATTTT.

The chain combines TRBV12-3 or TRBV12-4 with TRBJ1-2; unclear D gene. CDR3 length: 13 amino acids. V was cut by 5 bases and J by 3 bases, with 10 bases left in between. In DNA, the CDR3 is TGTGCCAGCAGTGGCGGTCGATACTATGGCTACACCTTC. This encodes CASSGGRYYGYTF.

This clone was detected only once. The chain is built from TRBV7-9 and TRBJ1-6; D is unclear. Trimming removed 0 bases from V and 7 bases from J, with 4 bases in between. Germline lookup yields CDR1 SEHNR and CDR2 FQNEAQ (reference sequence). The CDR3 spans 13 residues. This chain's CDR3 is CASSLAGNSPLHF. The DNA for the CDR3 is TGTGCCAGCAGCTTAGCCGGGAATTCACCCCTCCACTTT.

The genes are TRBV27 and TRBJ1-2; a possible D gene is TRBD1 (6 bases). The CDR3 has 16 amino acids. The V gene's germline CDR1 is MNHEY and CDR2 SMNVEV (reference sequence). V was clipped by 3 bases and J by 0 bases, with 14 bases between them. The CDR3 bases are TGTGCCAGCAGTTTCCTCCGGGACAAATCTAACTATGGCTACACCTTC. This sequence encodes CASSFLRDKSNYGYTF.

This chain uses TRBV27 with TRBJ2-1, with D uncertain. Between the trimmed V and J ends, which lost 2 bases and 0 bases, there was a span of 8 bases. Germline V CDR1 and CDR2: MNHEY, SMNVEV (reference sequence). CDR3 length equals 15 residues. CDR3 coding DNA: TGTGCCAGCAGTTTACGAGCGAGCTCCTACAATGAGCAGTTCTTC. Residues: CASSLRASSYNEQFF.

The chain recombines TRBV12-3 or TRBV12-4 with TRBJ2-7, with D uncertain. V lost 4 bases and J lost 0, with 7 bases in between. The CDR3 totals 13 residues. This CDR3 reads CASSSGSSYEQYF. CDR3 sequence (DNA): TGTGCCAGCAGTTCAGGATCCTCCTACGAGCAGTACTTC.